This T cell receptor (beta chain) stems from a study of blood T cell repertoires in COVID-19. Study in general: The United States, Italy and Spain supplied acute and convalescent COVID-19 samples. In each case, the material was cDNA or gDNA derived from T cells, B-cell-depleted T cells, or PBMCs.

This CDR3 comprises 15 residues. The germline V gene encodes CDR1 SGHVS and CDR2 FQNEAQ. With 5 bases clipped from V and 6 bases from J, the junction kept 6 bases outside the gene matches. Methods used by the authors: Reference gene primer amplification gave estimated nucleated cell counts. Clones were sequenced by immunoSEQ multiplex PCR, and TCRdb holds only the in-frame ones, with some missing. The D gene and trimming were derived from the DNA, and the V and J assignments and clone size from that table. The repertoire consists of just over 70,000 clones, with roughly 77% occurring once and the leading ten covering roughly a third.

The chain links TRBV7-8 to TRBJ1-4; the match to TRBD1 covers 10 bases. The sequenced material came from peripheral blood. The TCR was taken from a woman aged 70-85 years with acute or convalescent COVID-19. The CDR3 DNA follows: TGTGCCAGCAGCCCCAGGGACAGGGGCGATGAAAAACTGTTTTTT. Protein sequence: CASSPRDRGDEKLFF. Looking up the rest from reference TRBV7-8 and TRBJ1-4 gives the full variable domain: GAGVSQSPRYKVAKRGQDVALRCDPISGHVSLFWYQQALGQGPEFLTYFQNEAQLDKSGLPSDRFFAERPEGSVSTLKIQRTQQEDSAVYLCASSPRDRGDEKLFFGSGTQLSVL.